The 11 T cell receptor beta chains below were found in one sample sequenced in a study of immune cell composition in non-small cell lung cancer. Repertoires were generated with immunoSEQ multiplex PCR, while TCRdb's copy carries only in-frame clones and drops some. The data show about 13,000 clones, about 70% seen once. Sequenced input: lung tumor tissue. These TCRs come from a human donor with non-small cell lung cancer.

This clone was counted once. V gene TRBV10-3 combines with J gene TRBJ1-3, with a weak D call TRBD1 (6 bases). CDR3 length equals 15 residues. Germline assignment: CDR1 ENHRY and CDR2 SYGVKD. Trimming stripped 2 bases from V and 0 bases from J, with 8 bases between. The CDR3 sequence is CAISEDRTSGNTIYF. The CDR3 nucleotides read TGTGCCATCAGTGAGGACAGGACCTCTGGAAACACCATATATTTT.

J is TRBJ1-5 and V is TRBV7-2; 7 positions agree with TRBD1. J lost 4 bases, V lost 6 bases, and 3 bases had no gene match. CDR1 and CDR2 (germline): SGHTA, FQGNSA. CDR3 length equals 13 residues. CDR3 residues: CASRGTANQPQHF. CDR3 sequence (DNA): TGTGCCAGCAGGGGGACAGCAAATCAGCCCCAGCATTTT.

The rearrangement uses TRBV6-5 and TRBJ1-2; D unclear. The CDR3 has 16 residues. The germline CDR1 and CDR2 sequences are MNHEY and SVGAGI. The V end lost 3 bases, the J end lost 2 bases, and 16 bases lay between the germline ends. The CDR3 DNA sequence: TGTGCCAGCAGTTATAATGTAGTAGGCGGAAACTATGGCTACACCTTC. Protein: CASSYNVVGGNYGYTF.

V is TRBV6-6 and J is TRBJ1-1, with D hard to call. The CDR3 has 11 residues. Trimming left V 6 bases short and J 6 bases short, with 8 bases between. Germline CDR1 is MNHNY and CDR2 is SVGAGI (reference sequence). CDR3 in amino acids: CASSHMSEAFF. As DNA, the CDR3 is TGTGCCAGCAGCCACATGTCTGAAGCTTTCTTT.

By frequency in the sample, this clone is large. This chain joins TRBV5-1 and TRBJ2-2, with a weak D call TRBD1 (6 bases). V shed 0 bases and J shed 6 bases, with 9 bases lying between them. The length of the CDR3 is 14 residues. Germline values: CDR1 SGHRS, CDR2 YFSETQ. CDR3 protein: CASSLDPGAGELFF. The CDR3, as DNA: TGCGCCAGCAGCTTGGACCCAGGGGCCGGGGAGCTGTTTTTT.

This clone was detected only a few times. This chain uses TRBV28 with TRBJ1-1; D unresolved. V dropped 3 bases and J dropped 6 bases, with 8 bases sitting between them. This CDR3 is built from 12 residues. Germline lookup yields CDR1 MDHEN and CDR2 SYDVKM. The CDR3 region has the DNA TGTGCCAGCAGTTTTGGGCCTTCTGAAGCTTTCTTT. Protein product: CASSFGPSEAFF.

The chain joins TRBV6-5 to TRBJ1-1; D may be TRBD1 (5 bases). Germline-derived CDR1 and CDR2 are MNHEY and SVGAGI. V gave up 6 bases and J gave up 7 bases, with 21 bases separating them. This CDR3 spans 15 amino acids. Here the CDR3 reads CASSPAGRNKGEAFF. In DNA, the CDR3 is TGTGCCAGCAGCCCGGCGGGGCGCAATAAGGGTGAAGCTTTCTTT.

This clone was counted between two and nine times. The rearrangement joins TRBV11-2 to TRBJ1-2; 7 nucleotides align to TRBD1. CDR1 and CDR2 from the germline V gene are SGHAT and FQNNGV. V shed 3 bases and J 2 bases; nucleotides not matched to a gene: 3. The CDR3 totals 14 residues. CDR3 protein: CASSFGTANYGYTF. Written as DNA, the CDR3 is TGTGCCAGCAGCTTCGGGACAGCGAACTATGGCTACACCTTC.

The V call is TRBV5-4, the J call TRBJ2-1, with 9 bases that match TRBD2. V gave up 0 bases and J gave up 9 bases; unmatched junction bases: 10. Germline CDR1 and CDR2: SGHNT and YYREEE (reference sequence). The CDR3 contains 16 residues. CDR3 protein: CASSLDSGGGAAEQFF. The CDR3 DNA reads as TGTGCCAGCAGCTTGGATTCTGGCGGGGGGGCCGCTGAGCAGTTCTTC.

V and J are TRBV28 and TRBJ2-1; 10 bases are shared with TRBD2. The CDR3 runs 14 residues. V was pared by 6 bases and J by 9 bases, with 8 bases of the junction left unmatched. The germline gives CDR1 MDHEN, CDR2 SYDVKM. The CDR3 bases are TGTGCCAGCAGCGCTGGACTAGCGGTGATTGAGCAGTTCTTC. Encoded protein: CASSAGLAVIEQFF.

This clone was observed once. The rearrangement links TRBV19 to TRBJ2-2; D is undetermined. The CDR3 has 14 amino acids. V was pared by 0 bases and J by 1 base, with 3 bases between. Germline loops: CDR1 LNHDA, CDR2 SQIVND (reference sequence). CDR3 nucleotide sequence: TGTGCCAGTAGTATAGAGCGGAACACCGGGGAGCTGTTTTTT. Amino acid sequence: CASSIERNTGELFF. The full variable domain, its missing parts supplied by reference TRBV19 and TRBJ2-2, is DGGITQSPKYLFRKEGQNVTLSCEQNLNHDAMYWYRQDPGQGLRLIYYSQIVNDFQKGDIAEGYSVSREKKESFPLTVTSAQKNPTAFYLCASSIERNTGELFFGEGSRLTVL.